The 7 T cell receptor beta chains presented below share a single source sample, sequenced in a study of shared clonotypes between healthy human individuals. Produced via immunoSEQ multiplex PCR; TCRdb's table is partial and in-frame only. This table has 97,000 or so clones, about half appearing once. The source material was PBMCs. These receptors were collected from a woman aged 40 to 49 in good health. Some clones in this sample may be carry-over from other donors' samples.

This clone has more than one count but fewer than ten. The chain joins TRBV4-1 to TRBJ2-1; 9 bases fit TRBD2. This CDR3 spans 15 amino acids. The germline V gene has CDR1 MGHRA and CDR2 YSYEKL. V was pared by 4 bases and J by 4 bases, with 5 bases of the junction left unmatched. The CDR3 nucleotides are TGCGCCAGCAGCCTTCTAGCGGGGAATTACAATGAGCAGTTCTTC. It encodes CASSLLAGNYNEQFF.

This clone was seen at least ten times. The chain links TRBV15 to TRBJ2-5, with 8 nucleotides matching TRBD2. In germline, CDR1 is LNHNV, CDR2 YYDKDF (reference sequence). Losses at the gene ends were 0 bases for V and 11 bases for J; bases not matched to a gene: 2. The CDR3 is 12 amino acids. The chain's CDR3 is CATSRDGTSQYF. In DNA, the CDR3 is TGTGCCACCAGCAGAGATGGGACTAGTCAGTACTTC.

This chain uses TRBV29-1 with TRBJ2-7, with 9 bases lining up with TRBD1. The CDR3 is made up of 13 amino acids. The J segment lost 2 bases and the V segment lost 6 bases, leaving 5 bases of the junction unmatched. From germline, CDR1 is SQVTM and CDR2 ANQGSEA. In nucleotides, the CDR3 is TGCAGCGTCCCCGGGACAGGGCCCTACGAGCAGTACTTC. This translates into CSVPGTGPYEQYF.

This rearrangement joins TRBV7-9 to TRBJ1-5; a weak D match, TRBD1 (5 bases). The length of the CDR3 is 14 residues. In germline, CDR1 is SEHNR, CDR2 FQNEAQ (reference sequence). The ends were cut back, 2 bases at V and 4 bases at J, with 9 bases in the middle. The CDR3 bases are TGTGCCAGCAGCTTACAGGGCCTGAATCAGCCCCAGCATTTT. Translated, it gives CASSLQGLNQPQHF.

This clone was seen only once. The DNA of the CDR3 is TGTGCCAGCAGCTTACGTGTCGGGCCCTACGAGCAGTACTTC. It encodes CASSLRVGPYEQYF. J is TRBJ2-7 and V is TRBV7-2; D remains ambiguous. The germline V and J ends were trimmed by 2 bases and 2 bases, with 10 bases remaining between them. The CDR3 is 14 amino acids. CDR1 SGHTA and CDR2 FQGNSA come from the germline V gene.

About this clone: A read error may produce the germline difference seen at one junction end. The genes are TRBV4-2 and TRBJ2-3; the D is unclear. The germline gives CDR1 LGHNA, CDR2 YNFKEQ. This CDR3 region has 13 residues. CDR3 sequence reads: CVSSQDWGTTQYF. In DNA, the CDR3 is TGTGTCAGCAGCCAAGACTGGGGAACTACGCAGTATTTT.

The CDR3 coding sequence is TGTGCCAGCAGTCTGGGACAGGTGGAGACCCAGTACTTC. Translation gives CASSLGQVETQYF. The rearrangement uses TRBV6-1 and TRBJ2-5; 8 bases fit TRBD1. The germline gives CDR1 MNHNS, CDR2 SASEGT. V shed 5 bases and J 5 bases; nucleotides not matched to a gene: 4. This CDR3 spans 13 amino acids.